The source of this TCR beta chain is a study of T cell responses to AZD1222 COVID-19 vaccine. Measured with immunoSEQ multiplex PCR; TCRdb has only the in-frame clones, and not every one. In the table there are approximately 150,000 clones, roughly 92% of which are singletons. Germline loops: CDR1 LNHNV, CDR2 YYDKDF (reference sequence). The CDR3 runs 16 residues. V was cut by 0 bases and J by 2 bases, with 14 bases left in between. Source: peripheral blood, taken on day 0 of AZD1222 vaccination. This TCR came from an adult in good health. This chain links TRBV15 with TRBJ2-7; D possibly corresponds to TRBD2 (6 bases). The CDR3 loop is CATSRDLPGDPYEQYF. As DNA, the CDR3 is TGTGCCACCAGCAGAGATCTCCCGGGAGATCCCTACGAGCAGTACTTC.